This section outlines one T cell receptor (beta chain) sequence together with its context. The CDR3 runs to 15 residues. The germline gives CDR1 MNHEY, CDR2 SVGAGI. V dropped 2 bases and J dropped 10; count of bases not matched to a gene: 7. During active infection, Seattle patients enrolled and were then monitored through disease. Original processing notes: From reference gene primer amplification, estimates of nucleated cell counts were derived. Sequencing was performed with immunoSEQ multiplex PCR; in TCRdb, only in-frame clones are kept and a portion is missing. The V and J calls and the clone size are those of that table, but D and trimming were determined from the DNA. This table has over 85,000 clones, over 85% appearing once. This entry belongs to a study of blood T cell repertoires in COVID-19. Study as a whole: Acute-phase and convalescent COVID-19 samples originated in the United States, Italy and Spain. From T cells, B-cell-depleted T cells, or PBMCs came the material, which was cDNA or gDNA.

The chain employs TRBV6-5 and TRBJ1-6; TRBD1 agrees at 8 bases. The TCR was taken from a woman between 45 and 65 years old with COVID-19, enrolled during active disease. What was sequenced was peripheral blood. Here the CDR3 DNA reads TGTGCCAGCAGTTACAACGACAGGGGAAAATCACCCCTCCACTTT. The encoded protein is CASSYNDRGKSPLHF.